These 27 T cell receptor beta chains originate from one sample sequenced in a study of cytomegalovirus exposure and HLA in healthy donors. 13 Jbeta primers and 60 Vbeta primers were used for the PCR. Assay used: immunoSEQ multiplex PCR; TCRdb lists only in-frame clones, some missing. The table records tens of thousands of clones, roughly three quarters of them present only once. Sample: PBMCs. The receptor source for this set is a woman between 40 and 50 years old in good health and CMV-seropositive.

The rearrangement joins TRBV19 to TRBJ1-1; D gene ambiguous. Germline CDR1 LNHDA, CDR2 SQIVND (reference sequence). CDR3 length: 13 residues. The V gene lost 7 bases and the J gene lost 6 bases, with 15 bases spanning the gap. CDR3 coding DNA: TGTGCCAGTACCCTAAGCAGAACAGCTGAAGCTTTCTTT. Translation gives CASTLSRTAEAFF.

V gene TRBV28 combines with J gene TRBJ2-5; 8 bases map to TRBD2. The J segment lost 5 bases and the V segment lost 7 bases, leaving 24 bases of the junction unmatched. The CDR3 loop spans 19 amino acids. CDR1 is MDHEN, CDR2 SYDVKM, per germline. This CDR3 reads CASTEPTRTSRRSKETQYF. DNA for the CDR3: TGTGCCAGCACCGAACCCACTAGGACTAGCCGCAGGTCAAAGGAGACCCAGTACTTC.

The rearrangement joins TRBV30 to TRBJ2-1; D is undetermined. Between the trimmed V and J ends, which lost 6 bases and 5 bases, there was a span of 20 bases. This CDR3 is 15 amino acids long. Germline values: CDR1 GTSNPN, CDR2 SVGIG (reference sequence). The CDR3 nucleotides read TGTGCCTGCGGTGCTGCGTCGAGGTCAAACAATGAGCAGTTCTTC. Protein product: CACGAASRSNNEQFF.

This chain links TRBV6-1 with TRBJ2-2, with a tentative D call TRBD2 (6 bases). The germline V gene has CDR1 MNHNS and CDR2 SASEGT. The CDR3 has 16 residues. Trimming cost V 4 bases and J 4 bases, with 16 bases left between them. Written as DNA, the CDR3 is TGTGCCAGCAGTGCCGGGGCGGGGTTCGGCACCGGGGAGCTGTTTTTT. Translated, it gives CASSAGAGFGTGELFF.

The gene calls are TRBV2 and TRBJ2-7, with TRBD1 matching over 8 bases. CDR3 length equals 15 residues. V shed 6 bases and J 3 bases; nucleotides not matched to a gene: 10. CDR1 is SNHLY and CDR2 is FYNNEI in the germline V gene. CDR3 DNA: TGTGCCAGCAGCCTAGGAGGGACAGGTGACTACGAGCAGTACTTC. Amino acids: CASSLGGTGDYEQYF. Looking up the rest from reference TRBV2 and TRBJ2-7 gives the full variable domain: EPEVTQTPSHQVTQMGQEVILRCVPISNHLYFYWYRQILGQKVEFLVSFYNNEISEKSEIFDDQFSVERPDGSNFTLKIRSTKLEDSAMYFCASSLGGTGDYEQYFGPGTRLTVT.

There are a few counts of this clone. The chain uses TRBV19 and TRBJ2-1, with TRBD2 as a possible D gene (5 bases). Per the germline V gene, CDR1 is LNHDA and CDR2 is SQIVND (reference sequence). This CDR3 is built from 14 residues. The V gene lost 5 bases and the J gene lost 8 bases, with 16 bases spanning the gap. This chain's CDR3 is CASSVTSRQDEQFF. The DNA of the CDR3 is TGTGCCAGTAGTGTAACTAGTCGACAAGATGAGCAGTTCTTC.

The V and J genes are TRBV2 and TRBJ1-2; 9 bases agree with TRBD1. J lost 8 bases, V lost 7 bases, and 14 bases had no gene match. CDR1 and CDR2 from the germline V gene are SNHLY and FYNNEI. The CDR3 sequence is 15 residues long. The CDR3 reads CASNLRGQGKRGYTF. The CDR3 coding sequence is TGTGCCAGCAACCTTCGGGGACAGGGAAAGAGGGGCTACACCTTC.

This clone showed up just a few times. Relative to the germline gene, one junction end is altered; a read error may explain this. The rearrangement links TRBV7-7 to TRBJ2-1, with 7 bases matching TRBD2. Germline V lookup: CDR1 SSHAT, CDR2 FNYEAQ (reference sequence). The CDR3 spans 15 residues. CDR3 sequence reads: CASSSGRGDSNEQFF. Here the CDR3 DNA reads TGTGCTAGCAGCTCAGGCCGGGGGGATTCAAATGAGCAGTTCTTC.

The genes are TRBV18 and TRBJ2-7, with D possibly TRBD1 on 6 matching bases. CDR1 is KGHSH and CDR2 is LQKENI in the germline V gene. V was shortened by 3 bases and J by 5 bases, with 14 bases between the two germline ends. This CDR3 is 14 amino acids long. CDR3 coding DNA: TGTGCCAGCTCACCCTTGGACAGTACCAACGAGCAGTACTTC. This encodes CASSPLDSTNEQYF. Full variable domain (missing parts from reference TRBV18 and TRBJ2-7): NAGVMQNPRHLVRRRGQEARLRCSPMKGHSHVYWYRQLPEEGLKFMVYLQKENIIDESGMPKERFSAEFPKEGPSILRIQQVVRGDSAAYFCASSPLDSTNEQYFGPGTRLTVT.

The chain joins TRBV14 to TRBJ1-1; 7 bases fit TRBD1. Trimming removed 5 bases from V and 8 bases from J; junction bases left unmatched: 5. CDR3 size: 12 residues. In germline, CDR1 is SGHDN, CDR2 FVKESK. The CDR3 nucleotides are TGTGCCAGCAGCTCACAGGGGTTGGAAGCTTTCTTT. Its protein product is CASSSQGLEAFF.

This clone turned up a few times. The chain joins TRBV30 to TRBJ2-7; 7 nucleotides match TRBD2. V gave up 1 base and J gave up 7 bases; unmatched junction bases: 1. This CDR3 has 11 residues. CDR1 and CDR2 (germline): GTSNPN, SVGIG (reference sequence). The DNA for the CDR3 is TGTGCCTGGAGTGGGGGAGGGGAGCAGTACTTC. Protein product: CAWSGGGEQYF.

V and J are TRBV28 and TRBJ2-7, with 10 bases aligning to TRBD1. Trimming took 6 bases from V and 0 from J; bases not matched to a gene: 11. In germline, CDR1 is MDHEN, CDR2 SYDVKM. CDR3 size: 17 residues. CDR3 loop: CASSPRQGAVASYEQYF. In DNA form, the CDR3 reads TGTGCCAGCAGCCCCAGACAGGGGGCGGTTGCCTCCTACGAGCAGTACTTC.

J is TRBJ1-1 and V is TRBV6-6; no definite D call. There are 13 residues in the CDR3. V lost 6 bases to trimming and J lost 5 bases, with 13 bases between them. Germline CDR1 and CDR2: MNHNY and SVGAGI (reference sequence). CDR3 DNA sequence: TGTGCCAGCAGCCCTCATCCAGGAACTGAAGCTTTCTTT. It encodes CASSPHPGTEAFF.

The chain carries TRBV5-1 and TRBJ1-6; TRBD1 agrees at 7 bases. Germline V gene data show CDR1 as SGHRS and CDR2 as YFSETQ. The CDR3 extends over 14 amino acids. Trimming cost V 6 bases and J 9 bases; bases outside gene matches: 9. CDR3 in DNA: TGCGCCAGCACGGCAGGGGGTCAGGGTTCACCCCTCCACTTT. Its translation is CASTAGGQGSPLHF. The whole variable domain, filled in from reference TRBV5-1 and TRBJ1-6, reads KAGVTQTPRYLIKTRGQQVTLSCSPISGHRSVSWYQQTPGQGLQFLFEYFSETQRNKGNFPGRFSGRQFSNSRSEMNVSTLELGDSALYLCASTAGGQGSPLHFGNGTRLTVT.

The chain recombines TRBV6-1 with TRBJ2-7; 9 positions agree with TRBD2. V was clipped by 6 bases and J by 3 bases; unmatched bases: 12. Germline assignment: CDR1 MNHNS and CDR2 SASEGT. This CDR3 is built from 16 residues. This chain's CDR3 is CASRETPSGVIYEQYF. The CDR3 DNA is TGTGCCAGCAGGGAAACACCTAGCGGGGTGATCTACGAGCAGTACTTC.

J is TRBJ1-2 and V is TRBV28, with TRBD1 identical over 7 bases. The CDR3 spans 14 residues. J lost 6 bases, V lost 7 bases, and 11 bases had no gene match. The V gene's germline CDR1 is MDHEN and CDR2 SYDVKM. This CDR3 is CASTAQETGNGYTF. CDR3 nucleotides: TGTGCCAGCACCGCTCAAGAGACAGGGAATGGCTACACCTTC.

The chain employs TRBV25-1 and TRBJ2-1; 7 positions agree with TRBD2. The CDR3 totals 16 residues. V gave up 2 bases and J gave up 5 bases; unmatched junction bases: 9. Germline lookup yields CDR1 MGHDK and CDR2 SYGVNS. The DNA for the CDR3 is TGTGCCAGCAGTGAAAGGATTTCTAGCGGAGACAATGAGCAGTTCTTC. Its protein is CASSERISSGDNEQFF.

The V call is TRBV30, the J call TRBJ1-2, with D perhaps matching TRBD1 (6 bases). The germline gives CDR1 GTSNPN, CDR2 SVGIG (reference sequence). Trimming removed 8 bases from V and 8 bases from J, with 18 bases in between. The CDR3 runs to 12 residues. The DNA for the CDR3 is TGTGCCCGGGAACAGGGCCGACACGGCTACACCTTC. Encoded protein: CAREQGRHGYTF.

This chain connects TRBV5-1 to TRBJ2-3; no reliable D call. Germline V gene data show CDR1 as SGHRS and CDR2 as YFSETQ. The CDR3 is 11 amino acids. V was pared by 4 bases and J by 5 bases, with 5 bases between. This CDR3 is CASSRGDTQYF. In DNA, the CDR3 is TGCGCCAGCAGCCGCGGAGATACGCAGTATTTT.

The chain recombines TRBV13 with TRBJ2-7; maybe TRBD2 (7 bases). The CDR3 has 16 residues. Trimming stripped 0 bases from V and 2 bases from J, with 14 bases between. The germline CDR1 and CDR2 sequences are PRHDT and FYEKMQ (reference sequence). CDR3 DNA: TGTGCCAGCAGCTTAGGCTCTAGCGGACAGACCTACGAGCAGTACTTC. Amino acids: CASSLGSSGQTYEQYF.

This clone showed up just once. The V and J genes are TRBV11-3 and TRBJ2-7, with a possible D match to TRBD1 (5 bases). The V end lost 5 bases, the J end lost 0 bases, and 14 bases lay between the germline ends. Germline CDR1 reads SGHNT; CDR2 reads YENEEA. This CDR3 spans 15 amino acids. The CDR3 DNA is TGTGCCAGCAGCCCTGGGGCCAGCAGCTCCTACGAGCAGTACTTC. Translating it yields CASSPGASSSYEQYF.

The rearrangement joins TRBV18 to TRBJ1-2, with D tentatively TRBD1 (6 bases). V was trimmed by 4 bases and J by 6 bases, leaving 15 bases between them. This CDR3 has 14 residues. The germline V gene encodes CDR1 KGHSH and CDR2 LQKENI. The CDR3 bases are TGTGCCAGCTCACGGGAACAGGGCCGAGATGGCTACACCTTC. Protein product: CASSREQGRDGYTF.

This chain uses TRBV6-5 with TRBJ2-2, with 7 bases identical to TRBD2. V lost 2 bases and J lost 7; bases outside the gene matches: 7. Per germline, CDR1 MNHEY and CDR2 SVGAGI. The CDR3 sequence is 15 residues long. The CDR3 bases are TGTGCCAGCAGTTACGGGGGGAGGGAGGGCGGGGAGCTGTTTTTT. Encoded protein: CASSYGGREGGELFF.

The chain employs TRBV10-3 and TRBJ2-7; tentatively, D is TRBD2 (7 bases). Germline CDR1 is ENHRY and CDR2 is SYGVKD. CDR3 size: 15 residues. The V end was cut by 0 bases, the J end by 5 bases, with 14 bases between. The CDR3 region is CAISESGREGDEQYF. The CDR3 DNA follows: TGTGCCATCAGTGAGTCAGGCAGGGAGGGGGACGAGCAGTACTTC.

This clone came up once. The J gene is TRBJ2-7, the V gene TRBV7-2, with 7 positions matching TRBD1. The CDR3 is made up of 13 amino acids. Looked up from germline, CDR1 is SGHTA and CDR2 is FQGNSA. V dropped 6 bases and J dropped 2; count of bases not matched to a gene: 4. CDR3 in amino acids: CASRGGQTYEQYF. The DNA for the CDR3 is TGTGCCAGCAGAGGGGGACAGACCTACGAGCAGTACTTC.

The V gene is TRBV11-1, the J gene TRBJ2-7, with 7 bases aligning to TRBD2. The length of the CDR3 is 13 residues. Germline loops: CDR1 SGHAT, CDR2 FQDESV (reference sequence). V was pared by 3 bases and J by 7 bases, with 6 bases of the junction left unmatched. The CDR3 DNA reads as TGTGCCAGCAGCTTGAAGGACGGGAGGGAGCAGTACTTC. It yields the protein CASSLKDGREQYF.

This chain joins TRBV6-1 and TRBJ1-1, with 7 bases lining up with TRBD1. Germline V gene lookup returns CDR1 MNHNS and CDR2 SASEGT. After removal of 11 bases from V and 3 bases from J, the junction contained 12 bases not matched to a gene. The length of the CDR3 is 14 residues. The CDR3 nucleotides read TGTGCCGGTGGATTGGACAGGACGTACACTGAAGCTTTCTTT. This translates into CAGGLDRTYTEAFF.